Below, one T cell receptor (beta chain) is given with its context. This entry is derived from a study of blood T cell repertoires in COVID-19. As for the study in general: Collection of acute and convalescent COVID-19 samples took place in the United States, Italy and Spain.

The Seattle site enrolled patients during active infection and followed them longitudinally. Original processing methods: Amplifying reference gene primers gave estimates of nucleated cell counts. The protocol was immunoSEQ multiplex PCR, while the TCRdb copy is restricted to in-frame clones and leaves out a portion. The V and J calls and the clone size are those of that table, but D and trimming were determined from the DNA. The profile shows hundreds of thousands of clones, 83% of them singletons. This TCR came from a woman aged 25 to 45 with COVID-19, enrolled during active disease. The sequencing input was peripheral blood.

For the CDR3, the DNA is TGTGCCAGCAGCTTAATCCTTAACACCGGGGAGCTGTTTTTT. Its translation is CASSLILNTGELFF. The chain has TRBV7-9 and TRBJ2-2; D gene uncertain. From germline, CDR1 is SEHNR and CDR2 FQNEAQ (reference sequence). This CDR3 is 14 amino acids long. V was cut by 2 bases and J by 2 bases, with 6 bases left in between.